This T cell receptor (beta chain) was sequenced during a study of cytomegalovirus exposure and HLA in healthy donors. Study-wide results and limits: HLA restriction was apparent for most CMV-associated TCR beta chains in a later analysis. For TCR beta chains, V- and J-gene trimming was later linked to a missense DCLRE1C variant.

This CDR3 is 18 amino acids long. Germline lookup yields CDR1 MNHEY and CDR2 SMNVEV (reference sequence). V lost 5 bases and J lost 4, with 26 bases in between. The study ran its PCR with 60 Vbeta and 13 Jbeta primers. Source study methods: Later, some 75 million unique TCR beta chains were counted in an analysis, and some 11 million of them were shared. Sequenced by immunoSEQ multiplex PCR; TCRdb stores in-frame clones only, minus some. Clone size and V and J calls were adopted from that table, with D and trimming inferred from the DNA. The sample gives about 190,000 clones, roughly 77% of which show up once; roughly 3.2% is in the top ten. Points on this clone: The antigen is not known.

This receptor was obtained from a man aged 40-49 years in good health and CMV-seropositive. The source material was PBMCs. The chain is built from TRBV27 and TRBJ1-2; a possible D gene is TRBD1 (5 bases). CDR3 DNA sequence: TGTGCCAGCAGTCCATTTATCCCCCTTGGCAGGGTCCCCTATGGCTACACCTTC. Its protein product is CASSPFIPLGRVPYGYTF.